This T cell receptor beta chain was found in a study of T cells in Graves' hyperthyroidism and ophthalmopathy. With a duration under 2 months, the hyperthyroidism was newly diagnosed in patients aged 18 to 65. Exclusion criteria comprised uncontrolled infection, other autoimmune disease, pregnancy or lactation. TCR beta CDR3 regions were amplified from RNA. The TCR CDR3 was amplified in a first-round RT-PCR using the HTBI primer set. TCRdb used MiXCR to reprocess the multiplex PCR reads, holding one entry per CDR3 protein. The sample includes hundreds of thousands of distinct CDR3 sequences, 15% to 20% of them seen just once. CDR3 size: 16 residues. Trimming took off 5 bases at V and 5 bases at J, with 20 bases between the two ends. The germline CDR1 and CDR2 sequences are SGHTA and FQGNSA.

The material sequenced was blood. The sequence came from a woman aged 25-40 years with Graves' hyperthyroidism. The rearrangement links TRBV7-2 to TRBJ2-3; D is possibly TRBD2 (5 bases). Here the CDR3 reads CASSPERWGVGDTQYF. CDR3 DNA: TGTGCCAGCAGCCCCGAGCGTTGGGGAGTGGGAGATACGCAGTATTTT.